This T cell receptor beta chain was retrieved from a study of T cells expressing NK-cell markers. Across the whole study: Sequencing of TCR beta repertoires drew on sorted CD3+CD56+NKG2C+, CD3+CD56+NKG2C- and CD3+CD56-NKG2C+ T cells.

TCRdb reanalyzed the 5' RACE reads, giving one entry per CDR3 protein sequence and no DNA. This table lists some 500,000 distinct CDR3 sequences. Findings of the study overall: In a handful of donors, dominant CD3+CD56+NKG2C+ clonotypes ranked among the top 10 CD8+ clonotypes. HCMV specificity of expanded NKG2C+ T cell clones remained unclear.

About this clonotype: Its cognate antigen is unknown.

The receptor comes from a woman aged 45-60 years in good health. Sequencing used blood T cells: a sorted CD56 or NKG2C T cell subset, CD4+ or CD8+ T cells, or bulk PBMC T cells (not recorded which).

The chain's CDR3 is CASSIGEINEQFF. This sequence joins TRBV19 and TRBJ2-1. The germline V gene encodes CDR1 LNHDA and CDR2 SQIVND (reference sequence). The CDR3 contains 13 residues.